The next 28 T cell receptor beta chains were all read from a single sample in a study of human T cells and chemical hapten exposure. One entry per CDR3 protein results from TCRdb running MiXCR on the RACE reads. The table shows 65,000 to 85,000 distinct CDR3 sequences, with about a tenth occurring only once. Indicated time point: patch test 1, 2 weeks after DPC sensitization. Treatment reported: therapeutic diphenylcyclopropenone sensitization with weekly scalp DPC. Sequenced here: whole blood, sampled in connection with sensitization to the hapten diphenylcyclopropenone (DPC). These receptors were collected from a woman in her forties or fifties with alopecia areata. Some clones in this sample may be carry-over from other donors' samples.

This clonotype was counted a few times. This chain joins TRBV24-1 and TRBJ1-2; 8 positions match TRBD1. Germline CDR1 KGHDR, CDR2 SFDVKD. The CDR3 totals 15 residues. J was trimmed by 6 bases and V by 3 bases; bases with no gene match: 8. In DNA form, the CDR3 reads TGTGCCACCAGTGATCGCGGGACAGGAAGCGATGGCTACACCTTC. Encoded protein: CATSDRGTGSDGYTF.

The chain uses TRBV7-9 and TRBJ1-5; the D is unclear. Looked up from germline, CDR1 is SEHNR and CDR2 is FQNEAQ (reference sequence). CDR3 length equals 14 residues. Trimming removed 1 base at V and 7 bases at J, with 11 bases between. This chain's CDR3 is CASSLGRALQPQHF. DNA for the CDR3: TGTGCCAGCAGCTTAGGGAGGGCTCTACAGCCCCAGCATTTT.

This clonotype has just a few counts. The rearrangement uses TRBV29-1 and TRBJ2-3; 13 bases are shared with TRBD2. The CDR3 totals 16 residues. Germline lookup yields CDR1 SQVTM and CDR2 ANQGSEA. CDR3: CTTSGTSGASTDTQYF. DNA of the CDR3: TGCACCACATCCGGGACTAGCGGGGCTAGCACAGATACGCAGTATTTT.

This clonotype has a handful of counts. The rearrangement uses TRBV5-4 and TRBJ2-3; D might be TRBD1 (6 bases). The CDR3 totals 14 residues. The V and J ends lost 5 bases and 0 bases respectively, with 10 bases between them. Germline V gene data show CDR1 as SGHNT and CDR2 as YYREEE (reference sequence). CDR3 nucleotides: TGTGCCAGCAGTTCGACAGGAAGCACAGATACGCAGTATTTT. Its translation: CASSSTGSTDTQYF.

This chain joins TRBV12-3 or TRBV12-4 and TRBJ1-1; D perhaps matches TRBD1 (5 bases). V shed 7 bases and J shed 4 bases, with 16 bases lying between them. This CDR3 is 14 amino acids long. CDR3 residues: CASNQGPLSTEAFF. The DNA of the CDR3 is TGTGCCAGCAACCAGGGACCGTTGAGCACTGAAGCTTTCTTT.

For this clonotype: A much larger clonotype is one base distant, so this may be a read error. The V and J genes are TRBV20-1 and TRBJ2-1; TRBD2 is a possible D gene (5 bases). The CDR3 runs 15 residues. Germline loops: CDR1 DFQATT, CDR2 SNEGSKA (reference sequence). In DNA, the CDR3 is TGCAGTGCACACCCGGGAACTAGTCGGTACAATGAGCTGTTCTTC. Its protein is CSAHPGTSRYNELFF.

This clonotype appeared a few times. The chain uses TRBV18 and TRBJ1-4; D remains ambiguous. Germline V gene data show CDR1 as KGHSH and CDR2 as LQKENI. The length of the CDR3 is 14 residues. Between the trimmed V and J ends, which lost 6 bases and 11 bases, there was a span of 19 bases. DNA of the CDR3: TGTGCCAGCTCGCCGGGGATGGGGTTGGAGAAACTGTTTTTT. Its protein is CASSPGMGLEKLFF.

This clonotype was picked up a small number of times. This chain connects TRBV28 to TRBJ2-1; 8 positions agree with TRBD1. Germline assignment: CDR1 MDHEN and CDR2 SYDVKM. CDR3 length: 16 residues. V dropped 5 bases and J dropped 10; count of bases not matched to a gene: 16. The CDR3 loop reads CASSPVGTGTYLEQFF. CDR3 bases: TGTGCCAGCAGTCCCGTCGGGACAGGCACCTACCTCGAGCAGTTCTTC.

This clonotype was found many times. The gene calls are TRBV30 and TRBJ2-5; 10 nucleotides line up with TRBD1. The CDR3 contains 15 residues. From germline, CDR1 is GTSNPN and CDR2 SVGIG (reference sequence). V lost 4 bases, J lost 2 bases, and 7 bases stayed unmatched. The CDR3: CAWTTGDRGQETQYF. The DNA of the CDR3 is TGTGCCTGGACCACGGGGGACAGGGGTCAAGAGACCCAGTACTTC.

This clonotype was picked up many times. This rearrangement joins TRBV5-1 to TRBJ1-4; tentatively, D is TRBD1 (5 bases). CDR1 SGHRS and CDR2 YFSETQ come from the germline V gene. The CDR3 runs to 17 residues. With 5 bases removed from V and 5 bases from J, the gap between germline ends came to 22 bases. CDR3 loop: CASRTGRDSLKNEKLFF. CDR3 bases: TGCGCCAGCAGAACAGGCCGGGACTCCCTCAAAAATGAAAAACTGTTTTTT.

This clonotype was observed a few times. The V gene is TRBV29-1, the J gene TRBJ2-1; D is undetermined. Per the germline V gene, CDR1 is SQVTM and CDR2 is ANQGSEA. CDR3 length: 12 amino acids. V lost 3 bases and J lost 7, with 10 bases in between. CDR3 region: CSVEVGRNEQFF. The DNA of the CDR3 is TGCAGCGTTGAGGTCGGTAGGAATGAGCAGTTCTTC.

This clonotype was observed a handful of times. This rearrangement joins TRBV29-1 to TRBJ1-5; 10 nucleotides align to TRBD1. J lost 2 bases, V lost 4 bases, and 5 bases had no gene match. Per germline, CDR1 SQVTM and CDR2 ANQGSEA. CDR3 length equals 15 residues. CDR3 nucleotides: TGCAGCGTTGGGGACAGGGGCGGAGGCAATCAGCCCCAGCATTTT. Protein sequence: CSVGDRGGGNQPQHF.

The chain combines TRBV20-1 with TRBJ2-4; 10 bases line up with TRBD1. The ends lost 6 bases at V and 2 bases at J; junction bases unmatched: 7. The CDR3 covers 15 residues. Germline-derived CDR1 and CDR2 are DFQATT and SNEGSKA (reference sequence). CDR3: CSAGQGGLSKNIQYF. DNA of the CDR3: TGCAGTGCAGGACAGGGGGGGTTGTCCAAAAACATTCAGTACTTC.

In this sample, this clonotype turned up a few times. The chain links TRBV29-1 to TRBJ1-2; 8 nucleotides match TRBD1. CDR3 size: 13 residues. CDR1 is SQVTM, CDR2 ANQGSEA, per germline. Trimming cost V 7 bases and J 2 bases; bases outside gene matches: 6. The CDR3 sequence: CSATQGVNYGYTF. In DNA form, the CDR3 reads TGCAGCGCGACACAGGGGGTCAACTATGGCTACACCTTC. The variable domain in full, with the rest retrieved from reference TRBV29-1 and TRBJ1-2, is SAVISQKPSRDICQRGTSLTIQCQVDSQVTMMFWYRQQPGQSLTLIATANQGSEATYESGFVIDKFPISRPNLTFSTLTVSNMSPEDSSIYLCSATQGVNYGYTFGSGTRLTVV.

The chain employs TRBV5-6 and TRBJ2-2; D uncertain. V lost 1 base and J 6 bases, leaving 13 bases between the germline ends. Germline CDR1 reads SGHDT; CDR2 reads YYEEEE. The CDR3 is made up of 15 amino acids. The DNA for the CDR3 is TGTGCCAGCAGCTTGTACCGGGTGAAGGCCGGGGAGCTGTTTTTT. It encodes CASSLYRVKAGELFF.

This clonotype showed up just a few times. The chain links TRBV2 to TRBJ2-7; D gene uncertain. CDR3 length: 12 residues. Germline-derived CDR1 and CDR2 are SNHLY and FYNNEI. V was clipped by 6 bases and J by 7 bases, with 13 bases between them. Here the CDR3 DNA reads TGTGCCAGCAGAGCCGGGTCGAGGGAGCAGTACTTC. The encoded protein is CASRAGSREQYF.

This clonotype occurred a few times. The chain couples TRBV5-1 to TRBJ2-3; 9 bases agree with TRBD2. In germline, CDR1 is SGHRS, CDR2 YFSETQ. CDR3 size: 16 residues. The V segment lost 4 bases and the J segment 1 base; nucleotides outside the gene matches: 7. The chain's CDR3 is CASSQRAGGGTDTQYF. The CDR3 DNA reads TGCGCCAGCAGCCAAAGAGCGGGAGGAGGCACAGATACGCAGTATTTT.

This clonotype was detected ten times or more. The chain employs TRBV12-3 or TRBV12-4 and TRBJ2-6; D is unclear. The length of the CDR3 is 13 residues. The V end lost 10 bases, the J end lost 0 bases, and 7 bases lay between the germline ends. The CDR3 reads CATTFSGANVLTF. The CDR3 bases are TGTGCCACCACCTTCTCTGGGGCCAACGTCCTGACTTTC.

The sample holds a few counts of this clonotype. This chain uses TRBV18 with TRBJ2-7; no firm D call. This CDR3 contains 14 residues. CDR1 is KGHSH, CDR2 LQKENI, per germline. The V gene lost 0 bases and the J gene lost 0 bases, with 6 bases spanning the gap. CDR3 protein: CASSPPPNSYEQYF. The CDR3 coding sequence is TGTGCCAGCTCACCACCCCCCAACTCCTACGAGCAGTACTTC.

This clonotype has just a few counts. The chain combines TRBV29-1 with TRBJ2-1; D gene unclear. There are 13 residues in the CDR3. Deletions cut 7 bases from V and 0 bases from J, with 10 bases between. The germline gives CDR1 SQVTM, CDR2 ANQGSEA. The CDR3 region is CSGHKLSYNEQFF. The CDR3 DNA is TGCAGCGGTCACAAGCTCTCCTACAATGAGCAGTTCTTC.

This clonotype has just one count. This rearrangement joins TRBV5-1 to TRBJ2-7; 9 bases fit TRBD2. The CDR3 consists of 15 residues. Germline V lookup: CDR1 SGHRS, CDR2 YFSETQ. The V gene end was trimmed by 7 bases and the J gene end by 0 bases; junction bases not matched to a gene: 8. The CDR3 spells CASATSGPSSYEQYF. CDR3 bases: TGCGCCAGCGCGACTAGCGGCCCGAGCTCCTACGAGCAGTACTTC.

This clonotype was seen more than once but under ten times. The rearrangement joins TRBV3-1 to TRBJ2-7; the match to TRBD2 covers 9 bases. Germline V CDR1 and CDR2: LGHDT, YNNKEL (reference sequence). The CDR3 totals 15 residues. V dropped 3 bases and J dropped 3; count of bases not matched to a gene: 6. The CDR3: CASSQQLAGLYEQYF. For the CDR3, the DNA is TGTGCCAGCAGCCAGCAACTAGCGGGTCTCTACGAGCAGTACTTC.

The chain couples TRBV6-6 to TRBJ1-2, with TRBD1 matching 9 bases. CDR1 MNHNY and CDR2 SVGAGI come from the germline V gene (reference sequence). V lost 2 bases to trimming and J lost 5 bases; unmatched junction nucleotides: 3. The CDR3 has 14 amino acids. The CDR3 reads CASSYTGGSYGYTF. The CDR3, as DNA: TGTGCCAGCAGTTACACAGGGGGCAGTTATGGCTACACCTTC.

J is TRBJ1-4 and V is TRBV11-1; D may be TRBD1 (5 bases). There are 14 residues in the CDR3. The V and J ends lost 5 bases and 5 bases respectively, with 12 bases between them. Looked up from germline, CDR1 is SGHAT and CDR2 is FQDESV (reference sequence). The CDR3 region is CASSRGTANEKLFF. The CDR3 nucleotides read TGTGCCAGCAGCCGGGGGACTGCCAATGAAAAACTGTTTTTT.

The chain uses TRBV4-2 and TRBJ2-3; a possible D gene is TRBD2 (5 bases). This CDR3 is built from 19 residues. Trimming took 1 base from V and 3 from J, leaving 23 bases between them. Germline CDR1 reads LGHNA; CDR2 reads YNFKEQ. As DNA, the CDR3 is TGTGCCAGCAGCCAAGTAGGAGTAGCGCGGGCGGGTGTGACAGATACGCAGTATTTT. Amino acid sequence: CASSQVGVARAGVTDTQYF.

This clonotype was found a few times. The chain has TRBV7-8 and TRBJ1-6; the match to TRBD1 covers 7 bases. This CDR3 comprises 15 residues. The J segment lost 6 bases and the V segment lost 6 bases, leaving 8 bases of the junction unmatched. Germline V gene lookup returns CDR1 SGHVS and CDR2 FQNEAQ. CDR3 in amino acids: CASRYRGTGNSPLHF. The CDR3 DNA sequence: TGTGCCAGCAGATACAGGGGTACTGGTAATTCACCCCTCCACTTT.

The V and J genes are TRBV2 and TRBJ1-1; the D gene is possibly TRBD1 (6 bases). Germline V lookup: CDR1 SNHLY, CDR2 FYNNEI. CDR3 size: 15 residues. V dropped 1 base and J dropped 6 bases, with 15 bases sitting between them. The CDR3: CASSEDRGRYAEAFF. CDR3 bases: TGTGCCAGCAGTGAAGATCGGGGGCGCTATGCTGAAGCTTTCTTT.

The chain employs TRBV6-5 and TRBJ2-1; TRBD1 is a possible D gene (6 bases). The CDR3 runs to 15 residues. The germline V gene has CDR1 MNHEY and CDR2 SVGAGI. V lost 4 bases and J 6 bases, leaving 16 bases between the germline ends. The CDR3 here is CASSWGFARGNEQFF. CDR3 sequence (DNA): TGTGCCAGCAGTTGGGGCTTCGCCAGGGGCAATGAGCAGTTCTTC.